These T cell receptor beta chains were read from a single sample in a study of radiotherapy plus CTLA-4 blockade in lung cancer. Here immunoSEQ multiplex PCR was the method, and the copy in TCRdb shows in-frame clones only, minus some. The table includes some 100,000 clones, 65% to 85% detected once. The sample consisted of peripheral blood, taken from a patient treated with radiotherapy plus ipilimumab. These receptors came from a human donor with non-small cell lung cancer who had a partial response to radiotherapy plus ipilimumab. Each CDR3 is given with its conserved first and last residue. A D gene is named only where the DNA matches it firmly. Clone size is not always given. Where it is, it says once, few, many or a class for expanded clones.

TGTGCCAGCAGTTTACAGGGGGGGACCTACAATGAGCAGTTCTTC	CASSLQGGTYNEQFF	-	-	TRBV2	TRBJ2-1
TGTGCCAGCAGCGGGGGAGGCTGGGACTTCAATGAGCAGTTCTTC	CASSGGGWDFNEQFF	-	-	TRBV9	TRBJ2-1
TGTGCCAGCAGTGAAGGCAGGGGGTGGGGGGACGAGCAGTACTTC	CASSEGRGWGDEQYF	-	once	TRBV6-1	TRBJ2-7
TGTGCCAGCAGCTTCCAGGGACAGGGAAACTATGGCTACACCTTC	CASSFQGQGNYGYTF	TRBD1	few	TRBV13	TRBJ1-2
TGTGCCAGCTCTAGCGCAAGCACAGATACGCAGTATTTT	CASSSASTDTQYF	-	-	TRBV28	TRBJ2-3
TGTGCCAGCAGTTTAAATCAGGGGGCGGGGAACTATGGCTACACCTTC	CASSLNQGAGNYGYTF	TRBD1	-	TRBV28	TRBJ1-2
TGTGCCAGCTCACTCGACAGGGTCGAAAAACTGTTTTTT	CASSLDRVEKLFF	TRBD1	few	TRBV6-6	TRBJ1-4
TGTGCCAGCAGCGCCCCCGGGGGAGCCTATGGCTACACCTTC	CASSAPGGAYGYTF	-	-	TRBV4-2	TRBJ1-2
TGCGCCAGCAGCTTGGCGGGGGAGACCCAGTACTTC	CASSLAGETQYF	-	-	TRBV5-1	TRBJ2-5
TGTGCCAGCAGTTTAGGGGTAGCGGTTAGCACAGATACGCAGTATTTT	CASSLGVAVSTDTQYF	-	-	TRBV27	TRBJ2-3
TGTGCCAGCTCACCACCGAGACAGGGAAGCGGCTACACCTTC	CASSPPRQGSGYTF	TRBD1	-	TRBV18	TRBJ1-2
TGTGCCAGCAGCTTGGGGCAGGGAAGTGGCACCGGGGAGCTGTTTTTT	CASSLGQGSGTGELFF	-	-	TRBV5-6	TRBJ2-2
TGTGCCAGCAGCTTCCGGGACACCGGCTACACCTTC	CASSFRDTGYTF	-	-	TRBV7-8	TRBJ1-2
TGTGCCAGTAGTGCGGGACTAGCGGGAGGCTCGGGAGAGACCCAGTACTTC	CASSAGLAGGSGETQYF	TRBD2	once	TRBV19	TRBJ2-5
TGCGCCAGCAGCCCGACAGGGGTCGCCAAAAACATTCAGTACTTC	CASSPTGVAKNIQYF	TRBD1	once	TRBV4-1	TRBJ2-4
TGTGCCAGCAGCTCCATAACAGATGAGCAGTTCTTC	CASSSITDEQFF	-	-	TRBV11-3	TRBJ2-1
TGTGCCAGTAGTACTGTCGGCGGGAGACTTAACTATGGCTACACCTTC	CASSTVGGRLNYGYTF	-	-	TRBV19	TRBJ1-2
TGTGCCAGTAGTATGAGGGAGGCCAACGTCCTGACTTTC	CASSMREANVLTF	-	-	TRBV19	TRBJ2-6
TGCGCCAGCAGCCAAGCTGGGCAGAATAATTCACCCCTCCACTTT	CASSQAGQNNSPLHF	-	-	TRBV4-1	TRBJ1-6
TGTGCCAGCAATCTAGCGGGGGGCAATGAGCAGTTCTTC	CASNLAGGNEQFF	TRBD2	-	TRBV25-1	TRBJ2-1
TGCGCCAGCAGCCAAGAGGTACAGGGTTTGAGTGGGACCCAGTACTTC	CASSQEVQGLSGTQYF	-	-	TRBV4-3	TRBJ2-5
TGCGCCAGCAGCTTGGATGTCGGGAGTTTCTCCTACGAGCAGTACTTC	CASSLDVGSFSYEQYF	-	once	TRBV5-1	TRBJ2-7
TGTGCCAGCAGCTTGGAGGCTAGCGGGAGGGCCAGGGAGCTGTTTTTT	CASSLEASGRARELFF	TRBD2	-	TRBV5-4	TRBJ2-2
TGTGCCAGCAGTCCAATCGTACTAGCGGGAGTTCCAGATACGCAGTATTTT	CASSPIVLAGVPDTQYF	TRBD2	-	TRBV27	TRBJ2-3
TGTGCCAGCAGTTCGCCTCGGTTGAGCTCTGGAAACACCATATATTTT	CASSSPRLSSGNTIYF	-	few	TRBV28	TRBJ1-3
TGCGCCAGCAGTAGCAGGGGTAATTCACCCCTCCACTTT	CASSSRGNSPLHF	-	-	TRBV5-1	TRBJ1-6
TGTGCCAGCAGCTCCCGGCTCGGGACAGGGGGCACAGATACGCAGTATTTT	CASSSRLGTGGTDTQYF	TRBD1	-	TRBV28	TRBJ2-3
TGCGCCAGCTGCCAGAGGGCGGGAGTCGTAGATGAGCAGTTCTTC	CASCQRAGVVDEQFF	TRBD2	-	TRBV5-1	TRBJ2-1
TGTGCCAGCAGCCCACTAGGGGATGGGAGGACTGAAGCTTTCTTT	CASSPLGDGRTEAFF	-	-	TRBV11-2	TRBJ1-1
TGTGCCAGCAGAACGACAGGGCCTGGGGCCAACGTCCTGACTTTC	CASRTTGPGANVLTF	TRBD1	-	TRBV2	TRBJ2-6
TGTGCCAGCAGCTTAGCGGGAGCATGGGAGACCCAGTACTTC	CASSLAGAWETQYF	-	few	TRBV7-2	TRBJ2-5
TGCGCCAGCAGCTTGGACTACTACCAAGAGACCCAGTACTTC	CASSLDYYQETQYF	-	-	TRBV5-1	TRBJ2-5
TGTGCCAGCTCACCCGGGACAGTCCGGAACACTGAAGCTTTCTTT	CASSPGTVRNTEAFF	TRBD1	-	TRBV18	TRBJ1-1
TGTGCCATCAGTGAGTTCGGAGACAGTTCGGGCGGCTACACCTTC	CAISEFGDSSGGYTF	-	-	TRBV10-3	TRBJ1-2
TGTGCCAGCACTGATGGGGGACAGGGGAACTCAGATACGCAGTATTTT	CASTDGGQGNSDTQYF	TRBD1	-	TRBV28	TRBJ2-3
TGTGCCAGCAGCTTAGAGCGGGACAGGGGCAGGGAGCTGTTTTTT	CASSLERDRGRELFF	TRBD1	-	TRBV7-9	TRBJ2-2
TGTGCCAGCAGTGAAGAGGGTCAGGGGCCCAACCGTGGCTACACCTTC	CASSEEGQGPNRGYTF	-	-	TRBV6-1	TRBJ1-2
TGTGCCAGCAGCTTAGGTCGCGGGAGGCCCTTAACCGATACGCAGTATTTT	CASSLGRGRPLTDTQYF	TRBD2	-	TRBV7-2	TRBJ2-3
TGTGCCAGCAGTCCTCTCCCCCGGGACAGAAGGGACTTC	CASSPLPRDRRDF	TRBD1	-	TRBV28	TRBJ2-7
TGTGCCAGTAGTATAGGACAGGGGACTAATCAGCCCCAGCATTTT	CASSIGQGTNQPQHF	TRBD1	-	TRBV19	TRBJ1-5
TGTGCCAGCAGCCCGATGGGGGGGCGGCGCACCGGGGAGCTGTTTTTT	CASSPMGGRRTGELFF	-	few	TRBV7-3	TRBJ2-2
TGTGCCAGCAGTGCCCAAGGGACAGGGGGGTCGGACTATGGCTACACCTTC	CASSAQGTGGSDYGYTF	TRBD1	once	TRBV6-1	TRBJ1-2
TGTGCCAGTAGTTCAACCTGGACTAGCGGGAGGATCGAGGATGAGCAGTTCTTC	CASSSTWTSGRIEDEQFF	TRBD2	-	TRBV19	TRBJ2-1
TGCGCCAGCAGCCGTAGACTAGCGGGAGTGTATGAGCAGTTCTTC	CASSRRLAGVYEQFF	TRBD2	-	TRBV4-3	TRBJ2-1
TGTGCCAGTAGTATTGCGGCAGGGGTTGCCACTGAAGCTTTCTTT	CASSIAAGVATEAFF	-	-	TRBV19	TRBJ1-1
TGTGCCAGCAGCTACCCGCGGGGCGGGATCGCTGAAGCTTTCTTT	CASSYPRGGIAEAFF	-	-	TRBV2	TRBJ1-1
TGTGCCAGTAGTATAGCCGTAAGTGAGACAGGAATATACGAGCAGTACTTC	CASSIAVSETGIYEQYF	-	-	TRBV19	TRBJ2-7
TGTGCCAGCAGTTACATCACAGGGCCGCAAGAGACCCAGTACTTC	CASSYITGPQETQYF	-	-	TRBV6-5	TRBJ2-5
TGTGCCAGCAGTGAGACAGGGGGGAGGGCCTACGAGCAGTACTTC	CASSETGGRAYEQYF	TRBD1	-	TRBV25-1	TRBJ2-7
TGTGCCTGGAGTGTACGGAGGGGGGGCACTGAAGCTTTCTTT	CAWSVRRGGTEAFF	-	-	TRBV30	TRBJ1-1
TGTGCCAGCAGCCGGGGAGGGGTTTATGATACGCAGTATTTT	CASSRGGVYDTQYF	TRBD2	-	TRBV5-5	TRBJ2-3
TGCGCCAGCAGCCAAGACATTTATTTGGACAGGGATTTCTATGGCTACACCTTC	CASSQDIYLDRDFYGYTF	TRBD1	-	TRBV4-3	TRBJ1-2
TGTGCCAGCAGCGTAGCCTTAGCCCAGCGGGAGTTATACAATGAGCAGTTCTTC	CASSVALAQRELYNEQFF	TRBD2	-	TRBV9	TRBJ2-1
TGCGCCAGCAGCTTGCAGGGACAGGGTAGCGACGAGCAGTACTTC	CASSLQGQGSDEQYF	TRBD1	-	TRBV5-1	TRBJ2-7